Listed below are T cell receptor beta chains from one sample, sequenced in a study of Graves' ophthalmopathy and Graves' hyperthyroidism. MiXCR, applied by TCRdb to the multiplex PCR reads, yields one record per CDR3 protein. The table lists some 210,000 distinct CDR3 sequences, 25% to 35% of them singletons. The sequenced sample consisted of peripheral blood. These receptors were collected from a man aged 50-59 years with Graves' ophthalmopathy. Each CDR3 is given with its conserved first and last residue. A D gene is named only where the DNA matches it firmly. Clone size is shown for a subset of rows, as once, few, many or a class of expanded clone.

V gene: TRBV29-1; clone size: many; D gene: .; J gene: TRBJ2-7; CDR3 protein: CSVESQPYEQYF; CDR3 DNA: TGCAGCGTTGAAAGTCAGCCCTACGAGCAGTACTTC
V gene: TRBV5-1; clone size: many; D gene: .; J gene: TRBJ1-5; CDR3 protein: CASSVGDSNQPQHF; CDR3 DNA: TGCGCCAGCAGCGTAGGGGACAGCAATCAGCCCCAGCATTTT
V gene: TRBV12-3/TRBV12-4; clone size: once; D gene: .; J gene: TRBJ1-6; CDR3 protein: CASSFSSRSPLHF; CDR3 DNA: TGTGCCAGCAGTTTTTCCAGCCGATCACCCCTCCACTTT
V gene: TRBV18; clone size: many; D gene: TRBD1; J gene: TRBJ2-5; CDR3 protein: CASSTDRGSGETQYF; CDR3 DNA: TGTGCCAGCTCAACGGACAGGGGGTCTGGGGAGACCCAGTACTTC
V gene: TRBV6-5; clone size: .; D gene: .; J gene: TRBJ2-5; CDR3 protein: CASSYAGHRARGGETQYF; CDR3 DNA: TGTGCCAGCAGTTATGCCGGGCACCGAGCACGCGGTGGAGAGACCCAGTACTTC
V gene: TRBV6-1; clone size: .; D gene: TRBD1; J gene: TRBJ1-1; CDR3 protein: CASRRQGEGNTEAFF; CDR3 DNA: TGTGCCAGCAGAAGACAGGGTGAGGGGAACACTGAAGCTTTCTTT
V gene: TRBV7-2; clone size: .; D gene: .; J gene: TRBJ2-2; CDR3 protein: CASSLQPGRELFF; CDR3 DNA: TGTGCCAGCAGCTTACAGCCAGGGAGGGAGCTGTTTTTT
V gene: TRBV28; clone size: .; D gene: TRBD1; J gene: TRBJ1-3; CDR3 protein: CASTPPGQGFGNTIYF; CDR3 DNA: TGTGCCAGCACCCCCCCCGGACAGGGATTTGGAAACACCATATATTTT
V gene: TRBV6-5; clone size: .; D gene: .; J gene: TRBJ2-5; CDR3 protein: CASSYRTAQETQYF; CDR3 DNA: TGTGCCAGCAGTTACCGGACGGCACAAGAGACCCAGTACTTC
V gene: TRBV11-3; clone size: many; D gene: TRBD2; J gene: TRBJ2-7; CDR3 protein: CASRPLLAGKREQYF; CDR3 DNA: TGTGCCAGCAGACCCCTCCTAGCGGGAAAAAGGGAGCAGTACTTC
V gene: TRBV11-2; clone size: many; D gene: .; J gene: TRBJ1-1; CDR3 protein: CASSFVGQGGGTEAFF; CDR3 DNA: TGTGCCAGCAGCTTCGTTGGGCAGGGAGGAGGAACTGAAGCTTTCTTT
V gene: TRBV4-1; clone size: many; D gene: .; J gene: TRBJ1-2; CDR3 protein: CASSQGTDANYGYTF; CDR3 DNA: TGCGCCAGCAGCCAAGGGACAGATGCTAACTATGGCTACACCTTC
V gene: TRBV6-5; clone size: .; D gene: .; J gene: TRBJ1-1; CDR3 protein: CASSYSLGDEAFF; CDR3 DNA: TGTGCCAGCAGTTACTCGTTGGGGGATGAAGCTTTCTTT
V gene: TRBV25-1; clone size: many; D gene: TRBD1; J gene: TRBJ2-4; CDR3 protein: CASSGRGIEKNIQYF; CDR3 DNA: TGTGCCAGCAGTGGCAGGGGGATTGAAAAAAACATTCAGTACTTC
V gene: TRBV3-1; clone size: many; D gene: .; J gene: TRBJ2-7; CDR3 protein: CASSQGIYPYEQYF; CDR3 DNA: TGTGCCAGCAGCCAAGGGATATATCCCTACGAGCAGTACTTC
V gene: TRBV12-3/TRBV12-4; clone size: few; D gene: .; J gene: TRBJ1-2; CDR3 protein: CASRWGPRQGKRGYTF; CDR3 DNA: TGTGCCAGCCGGTGGGGCCCTCGGCAGGGAAAAAGAGGCTACACCTTC
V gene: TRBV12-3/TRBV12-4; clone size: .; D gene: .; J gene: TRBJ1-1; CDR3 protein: CASSFREGTEAFF; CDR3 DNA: TGTGCCAGCAGTTTTCGGGAAGGCACTGAAGCTTTCTTT
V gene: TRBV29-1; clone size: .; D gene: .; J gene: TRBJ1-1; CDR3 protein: CSVEDQGTTEAFF; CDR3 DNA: TGCAGCGTTGAGGATCAGGGGACCACTGAAGCTTTCTTT
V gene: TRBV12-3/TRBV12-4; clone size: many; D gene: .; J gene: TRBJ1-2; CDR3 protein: CASSLQAMEGYTF; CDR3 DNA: TGTGCCAGCAGTTTGCAGGCCATGGAGGGCTACACCTTC
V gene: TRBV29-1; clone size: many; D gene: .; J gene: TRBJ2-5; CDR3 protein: CSVELKIQRGETQYF; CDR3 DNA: TGCAGCGTGGAACTGAAAATTCAGCGAGGGGAGACCCAGTACTTC
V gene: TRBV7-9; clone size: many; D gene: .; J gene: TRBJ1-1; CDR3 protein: CASRPTHRKGSMNTEAFF; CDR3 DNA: TGTGCCAGCAGACCAACTCACAGAAAAGGGAGCATGAACACTGAAGCTTTCTTT
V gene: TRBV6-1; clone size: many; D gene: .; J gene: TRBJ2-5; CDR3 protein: CASSEERETQYF; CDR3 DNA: TGTGCCAGCAGTGAAGAACGAGAGACCCAGTACTTC
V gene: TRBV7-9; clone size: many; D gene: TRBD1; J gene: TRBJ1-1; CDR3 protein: CASSLWGQTPTEAFF; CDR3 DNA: TGTGCCAGCAGCTTATGGGGACAGACCCCCACTGAAGCTTTCTTT
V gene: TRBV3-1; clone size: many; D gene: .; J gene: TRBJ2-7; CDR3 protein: CASSQKGGEQYF; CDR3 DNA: TGTGCCAGCAGCCAAAAGGGGGGAGAGCAGTACTTC
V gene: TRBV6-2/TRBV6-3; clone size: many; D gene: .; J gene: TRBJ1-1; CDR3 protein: CASVRNAGFTEAFF; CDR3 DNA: TGTGCCAGCGTACGAAACGCAGGCTTCACTGAAGCTTTCTTT
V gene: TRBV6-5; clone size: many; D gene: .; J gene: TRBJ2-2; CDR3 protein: CASFNKNTGELFF; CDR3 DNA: TGTGCCAGCTTCAACAAGAACACCGGGGAGCTGTTTTTT
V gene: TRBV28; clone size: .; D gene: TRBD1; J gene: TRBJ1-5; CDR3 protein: CASIGGQGASQPQHF; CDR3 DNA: TGTGCCAGCATTGGCGGACAGGGAGCGTCTCAGCCCCAGCATTTT
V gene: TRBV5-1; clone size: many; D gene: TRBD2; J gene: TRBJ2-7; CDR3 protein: CASGSREGDAYEQYF; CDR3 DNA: TGCGCTTCAGGTTCTAGGGAGGGAGATGCCTACGAGCAGTACTTC
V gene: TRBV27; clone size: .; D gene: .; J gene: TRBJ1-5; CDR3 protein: CASSSWQGGNQPQHF; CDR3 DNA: TGTGCCAGCAGTTCCTGGCAGGGTGGCAATCAGCCCCAGCATTTT
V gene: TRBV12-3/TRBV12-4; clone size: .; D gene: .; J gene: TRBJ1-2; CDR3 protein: CASTTTGQSYGYTF; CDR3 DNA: TGTGCCAGCACCACAACCGGGCAAAGCTATGGCTACACCTTC
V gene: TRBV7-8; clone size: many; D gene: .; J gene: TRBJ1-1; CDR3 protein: CASSSTGGSSAEAFF; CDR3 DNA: TGTGCCAGCAGCTCGACAGGCGGTTCAAGCGCTGAAGCTTTCTTT
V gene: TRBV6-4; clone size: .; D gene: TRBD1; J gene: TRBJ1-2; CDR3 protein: CASSDATGGLVNYGYTF; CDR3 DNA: TGTGCCAGCAGCGACGCGACAGGGGGTCTGGTCAACTATGGCTACACCTTC
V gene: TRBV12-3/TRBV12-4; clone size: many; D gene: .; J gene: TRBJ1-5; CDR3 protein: CASSLGRNQPQHF; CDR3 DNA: TGTGCCAGCAGTTTAGGGCGCAATCAGCCCCAGCATTTT
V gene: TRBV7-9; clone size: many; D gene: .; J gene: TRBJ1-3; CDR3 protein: CASSLRSSGGNTIYF; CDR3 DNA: TGTGCCAGCAGCTTAAGGTCGTCGGGTGGAAACACCATATATTTT
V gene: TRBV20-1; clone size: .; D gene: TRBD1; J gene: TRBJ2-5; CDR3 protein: CSASQGTPTQETQYF; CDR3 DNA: TGCAGTGCTTCACAGGGGACCCCTACCCAAGAGACCCAGTACTTC
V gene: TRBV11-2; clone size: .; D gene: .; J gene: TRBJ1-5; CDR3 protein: CASSLDQVSSQPQHF; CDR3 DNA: TGTGCCAGCAGCTTAGATCAGGTTAGCTCCCAGCCCCAGCATTTT
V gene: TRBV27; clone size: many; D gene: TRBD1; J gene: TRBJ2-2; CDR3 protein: CASSVGTGLGWTGELFF; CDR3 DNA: TGTGCCAGCAGTGTCGGGACAGGGCTTGGTTGGACCGGGGAGCTGTTTTTT
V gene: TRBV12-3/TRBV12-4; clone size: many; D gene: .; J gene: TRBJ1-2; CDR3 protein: CASAGQPEGYGYTF; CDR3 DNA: TGTGCCAGCGCAGGACAGCCGGAAGGGTATGGCTACACCTTC
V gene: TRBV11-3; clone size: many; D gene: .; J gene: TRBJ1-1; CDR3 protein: CASSLGTTEAFF; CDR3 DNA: TGTGCCAGCAGCTTAGGAACAACTGAAGCTTTCTTT
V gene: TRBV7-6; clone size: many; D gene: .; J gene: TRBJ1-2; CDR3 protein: CASSPDSTYGYTF; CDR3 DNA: TGTGCCAGCAGCCCGGACAGTACCTATGGCTACACCTTC
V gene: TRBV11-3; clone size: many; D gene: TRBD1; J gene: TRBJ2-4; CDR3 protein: CASSLTRWDRDAKNIQYF; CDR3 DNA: TGTGCCAGCAGCTTGACCCGGTGGGACAGGGACGCCAAAAACATTCAGTACTTC
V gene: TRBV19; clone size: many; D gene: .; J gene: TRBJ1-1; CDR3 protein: CASTEQVMNTEAFF; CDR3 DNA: TGTGCCAGTACCGAGCAGGTGATGAACACTGAAGCTTTCTTT
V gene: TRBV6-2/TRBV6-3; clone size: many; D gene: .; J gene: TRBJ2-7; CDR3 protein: CASSSPPTEKPSYEQYF; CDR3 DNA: TGTGCCAGCAGTTCCCCCCCGACAGAGAAACCCTCCTACGAGCAGTACTTC
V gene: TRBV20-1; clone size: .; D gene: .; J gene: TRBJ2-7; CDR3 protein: CSALRERWAYEQYF; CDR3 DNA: TGCAGTGCTCTACGGGAGAGGTGGGCCTACGAGCAGTACTTC
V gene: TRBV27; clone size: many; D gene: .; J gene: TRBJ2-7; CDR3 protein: CASSLPDRYAYEQYF; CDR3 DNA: TGTGCCAGCAGTCTCCCGGACAGATATGCCTACGAGCAGTACTTC
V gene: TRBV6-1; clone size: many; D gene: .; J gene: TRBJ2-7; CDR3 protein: CASGQTYEQYF; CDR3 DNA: TGTGCGTCTGGCCAAACCTACGAGCAGTACTTC
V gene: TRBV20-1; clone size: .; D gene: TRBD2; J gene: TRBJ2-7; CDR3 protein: CSARGTSGYEQYF; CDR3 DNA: TGCAGTGCTAGAGGGACTAGCGGCTACGAGCAGTACTTC
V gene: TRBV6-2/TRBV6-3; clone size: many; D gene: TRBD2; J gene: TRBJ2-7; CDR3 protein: CASSTWTSGGSSYEQYF; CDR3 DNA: TGTGCCAGCAGTACCTGGACTAGCGGGGGGAGCTCCTACGAGCAGTACTTC
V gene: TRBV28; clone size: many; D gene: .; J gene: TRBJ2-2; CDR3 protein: CASTLDYKGGELFF; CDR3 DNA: TGTGCCAGCACCCTCGATTACAAAGGCGGGGAGCTGTTTTTT
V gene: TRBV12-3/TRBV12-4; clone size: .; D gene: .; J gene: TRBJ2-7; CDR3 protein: CASSNRDNGEQYF; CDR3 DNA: TGTGCCAGCAGTAACCGGGACAACGGGGAGCAGTACTTC
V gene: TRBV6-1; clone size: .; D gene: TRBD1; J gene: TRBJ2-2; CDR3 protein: CASRLQGAGGELFF; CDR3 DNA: TGTGCCAGCAGACTACAGGGGGCGGGCGGGGAGCTGTTTTTT
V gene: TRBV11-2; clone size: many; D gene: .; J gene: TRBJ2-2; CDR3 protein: CASSTPSVGTGELFF; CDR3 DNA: TGTGCCAGCAGCACCCCTAGCGTGGGCACCGGGGAGCTGTTTTTT
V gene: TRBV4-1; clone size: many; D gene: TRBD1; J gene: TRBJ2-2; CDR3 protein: CASSLTGENTGELFF; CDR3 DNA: TGCGCCAGCAGCTTGACAGGGGAGAACACCGGGGAGCTGTTTTTT
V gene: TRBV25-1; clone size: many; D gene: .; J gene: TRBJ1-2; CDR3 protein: CASSGPGPPYGYTF; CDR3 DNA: TGTGCCAGCAGTGGACCGGGGCCGCCCTATGGCTACACCTTC
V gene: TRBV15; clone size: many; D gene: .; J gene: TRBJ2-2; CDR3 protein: CATSRDLVLNTGELFF; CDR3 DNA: TGTGCCACCAGCAGAGATTTGGTGCTGAACACCGGGGAGCTGTTTTTT
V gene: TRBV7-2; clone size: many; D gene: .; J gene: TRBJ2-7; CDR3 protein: CASSPDLSYEQYF; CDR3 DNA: TGTGCCAGCAGCCCAGACCTGTCCTACGAGCAGTACTTC